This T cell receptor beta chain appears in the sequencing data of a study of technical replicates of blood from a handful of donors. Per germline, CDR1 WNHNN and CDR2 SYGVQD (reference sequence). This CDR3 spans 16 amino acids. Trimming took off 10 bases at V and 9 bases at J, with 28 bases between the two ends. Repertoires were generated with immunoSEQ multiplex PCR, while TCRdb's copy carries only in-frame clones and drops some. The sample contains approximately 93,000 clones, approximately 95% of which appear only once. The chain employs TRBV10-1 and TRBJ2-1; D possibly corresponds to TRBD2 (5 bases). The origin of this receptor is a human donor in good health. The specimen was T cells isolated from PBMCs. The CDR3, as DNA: TGCGCCAACTCTACAGTGTCGGGGTCGTGGAGGAGTGAGCAGTTCTTC. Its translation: CANSTVSGSWRSEQFF.